These T cell receptor beta chains were read from a single sample in a study of technical replicates of blood from a few donors. Method: immunoSEQ multiplex PCR; TCRdb's copy keeps in-frame clones and lacks some. Altogether some 58,000 clones are present, 94% being singletons, with the ten largest covering about 0.2%. The sequenced material came from T cells isolated from PBMCs. The receptor source for this set is a human donor in good health. Each CDR3 is given with its conserved first and last residue. D genes are given only for firm matches. Expanded clones are given a class, and other clones once, few, many or no size at all.

j_call: TRBJ2-5
d_call: NA
clone_size: NA
v_call: TRBV9
cdr3_nt: TGTGCCAGCAGCGTAGTCTGTCAAGAGACCCAGTACTTC
cdr3_aa: CASSVVCQETQYF

j_call: TRBJ2-7
d_call: NA
clone_size: NA
v_call: TRBV29-1
cdr3_nt: TGCAGCGTTGCCCCCGGCGGCTACGAGCAGTACTTC
cdr3_aa: CSVAPGGYEQYF

j_call: TRBJ2-3
d_call: TRBD2
clone_size: once
v_call: TRBV5-1
cdr3_nt: TGCGCCAGCAGATCTAGCGGGAGTATGGCAGATACGCAGTATTTT
cdr3_aa: CASRSSGSMADTQYF

j_call: TRBJ1-1
d_call: NA
clone_size: NA
v_call: TRBV7-9
cdr3_nt: TGTGCCAGCAGCCCCAAGGGGGGGGCAGCTGAAGCTTTCTTT
cdr3_aa: CASSPKGGAAEAFF

j_call: TRBJ2-6
d_call: TRBD1
clone_size: NA
v_call: TRBV5-1
cdr3_nt: TGCGCCAGCAGCCGAGGGATCTTGGGACAGGGCCGTTATGGGGCCAACGTCCTGACTTTC
cdr3_aa: CASSRGILGQGRYGANVLTF

j_call: TRBJ2-7
d_call: TRBD1
clone_size: NA
v_call: TRBV5-6
cdr3_nt: TGTGCCAGCACCAATATGGGGACAGGAAGGGACTACGAGCAGTACTTC
cdr3_aa: CASTNMGTGRDYEQYF

j_call: TRBJ2-5
d_call: TRBD2
clone_size: once
v_call: TRBV7-8
cdr3_nt: TGTGCCAGCAGTAGGACTAGCGGCCAAGAGACCCAGTACTTC
cdr3_aa: CASSRTSGQETQYF

j_call: TRBJ2-1
d_call: NA
clone_size: NA
v_call: TRBV28
cdr3_nt: TGTGCCAGCAGCCTCCTGGAGGGCTACAATGAGCAGTTCTTC
cdr3_aa: CASSLLEGYNEQFF

j_call: TRBJ2-1
d_call: TRBD2
clone_size: NA
v_call: TRBV9
cdr3_nt: TGTGCCAGCAGCGTAAAAGCGGGGGGCCTCTCCAATGAGCAGTTCTTC
cdr3_aa: CASSVKAGGLSNEQFF

j_call: TRBJ2-3
d_call: TRBD2
clone_size: NA
v_call: TRBV14
cdr3_nt: TGTGCCAGCAGCCAACCTTGGAGTAGCGGGGCCCTATTCACAGATACGCAGTATTTT
cdr3_aa: CASSQPWSSGALFTDTQYF

j_call: TRBJ1-1
d_call: NA
clone_size: NA
v_call: TRBV10-3
cdr3_nt: TGTGCCGTTCAAAACAGGGACAACACTGAAGCTTTCTTT
cdr3_aa: CAVQNRDNTEAFF

j_call: TRBJ2-6
d_call: NA
clone_size: NA
v_call: TRBV28
cdr3_nt: TGTGCCAGCAGTCCCTCCGGGTCTGGGGCCAACGTCCTGACTTTC
cdr3_aa: CASSPSGSGANVLTF

j_call: TRBJ2-1
d_call: NA
clone_size: NA
v_call: TRBV5-1
cdr3_nt: TGCGCCAGCAGCTTGGACAGGTCTGAGCAGTTCTTC
cdr3_aa: CASSLDRSEQFF

j_call: TRBJ1-2
d_call: TRBD1
clone_size: NA
v_call: TRBV6-5
cdr3_nt: TGTGCCAGCAGTCCTCTGGGACAGCTTAACTATGGCTACACCTTC
cdr3_aa: CASSPLGQLNYGYTF

j_call: TRBJ1-6
d_call: TRBD1
clone_size: NA
v_call: TRBV15
cdr3_nt: TGTGCCACCAGCAGGGGACTCCCGGGACAGCACCTAAGGGCCTATAATTCACCCCTCCACTTT
cdr3_aa: CATSRGLPGQHLRAYNSPLHF

j_call: TRBJ2-7
d_call: TRBD2
clone_size: NA
v_call: TRBV29-1
cdr3_nt: TGCAGCGTAGATGGTAGGGGCCGGGGGGGGATCTACGAGCAGTACTTC
cdr3_aa: CSVDGRGRGGIYEQYF

j_call: TRBJ1-1
d_call: NA
clone_size: NA
v_call: TRBV6-6
cdr3_nt: TGTGCCAGCACCGCGGGGGGCGCGGACACTGAAGCTTTCTTT
cdr3_aa: CASTAGGADTEAFF

j_call: TRBJ2-7
d_call: NA
clone_size: NA
v_call: TRBV7-9
cdr3_nt: TGTGCCAGCAGCATAAAAGGAGAGGGAGAGCAGTACTTC
cdr3_aa: CASSIKGEGEQYF

j_call: TRBJ1-1
d_call: TRBD1
clone_size: NA
v_call: TRBV28
cdr3_nt: TGTGCCAGCAGTTTATTGACAGGGGGAGGAGAAACTGAAGCTTTCTTT
cdr3_aa: CASSLLTGGGETEAFF

j_call: TRBJ1-1
d_call: NA
clone_size: once
v_call: TRBV10-3
cdr3_nt: TGTGCCATCAGAATGACAGGAGCTGAAGCTTTCTTT
cdr3_aa: CAIRMTGAEAFF

j_call: TRBJ2-6
d_call: NA
clone_size: NA
v_call: TRBV18
cdr3_nt: TGTGCCAGCTCACCACCGCTGACAGTCTCTGGGGCCAACGTCCTGACTTTC
cdr3_aa: CASSPPLTVSGANVLTF

j_call: TRBJ1-4
d_call: NA
clone_size: NA
v_call: TRBV15
cdr3_nt: TGTGCCACCAGCAGAACAGGGCTCTGGGAAAAACTGTTTTTT
cdr3_aa: CATSRTGLWEKLFF

j_call: TRBJ1-4
d_call: NA
clone_size: NA
v_call: TRBV5-1
cdr3_nt: TGCGCCAGCAGCTTAACAGTCCGCAGTGAAAAACTGTTTTTT
cdr3_aa: CASSLTVRSEKLFF

j_call: TRBJ1-1
d_call: NA
clone_size: NA
v_call: TRBV28
cdr3_nt: TGTGCCAGCAATTCGTCCCCAGGGGCTTTCTTT
cdr3_aa: CASNSSPGAFF

j_call: TRBJ1-1
d_call: TRBD1
clone_size: NA
v_call: TRBV11-3
cdr3_nt: TGTGCCAGCAGCGCTAGGGGACAGAAGAACACTGAAGCTTTCTTT
cdr3_aa: CASSARGQKNTEAFF

j_call: TRBJ1-1
d_call: TRBD1
clone_size: NA
v_call: TRBV11-2
cdr3_nt: TGTGCCAGCAGCTTTCAGGGGGCAGGCACTGAAGCTTTCTTT
cdr3_aa: CASSFQGAGTEAFF

j_call: TRBJ2-7
d_call: TRBD2
clone_size: NA
v_call: TRBV7-9
cdr3_nt: TGTGCCAGCAGCTTACTAGCGGGGAACTACGAGCAGTACTTC
cdr3_aa: CASSLLAGNYEQYF

j_call: TRBJ2-5
d_call: TRBD2
clone_size: NA
v_call: TRBV9
cdr3_nt: TGTGCCAGCAGCGTACCCCCATTGAGGGGACTAGTCCAAGAGACCCAGTACTTC
cdr3_aa: CASSVPPLRGLVQETQYF

j_call: TRBJ2-2
d_call: NA
clone_size: NA
v_call: TRBV29-1
cdr3_nt: TGCAGCGTCCAAAGGTCGGGGGCCGGGGAGCTGTTTTTT
cdr3_aa: CSVQRSGAGELFF

j_call: TRBJ2-7
d_call: TRBD2
clone_size: NA
v_call: TRBV7-9
cdr3_nt: TGTGCCAGCAGCGTCGCTAGCGGGCCGTCCTACGAGCAGTACTTC
cdr3_aa: CASSVASGPSYEQYF

j_call: TRBJ2-7
d_call: NA
clone_size: NA
v_call: TRBV28
cdr3_nt: TGTGCCAGCAGTTTATCAAGGGGATCCAACGAGCAGTACTTC
cdr3_aa: CASSLSRGSNEQYF

j_call: TRBJ2-3
d_call: NA
clone_size: NA
v_call: TRBV9
cdr3_nt: TGTGCCAGCAGCCCCTACACAGATACGCAGTATTTT
cdr3_aa: CASSPYTDTQYF

j_call: TRBJ1-4
d_call: NA
clone_size: NA
v_call: TRBV20-1
cdr3_nt: TGCAGTGTTATTAATGAAAAACTGTTTTTT
cdr3_aa: CSVINEKLFF

j_call: TRBJ2-1
d_call: TRBD2
clone_size: NA
v_call: TRBV28
cdr3_nt: TGTGCCAGCAGTTTTCCGAACCGACTAGCGGGAGGGCCTAGCAATGAGCAGTTCTTC
cdr3_aa: CASSFPNRLAGGPSNEQFF

j_call: TRBJ2-5
d_call: NA
clone_size: NA
v_call: TRBV7-9
cdr3_nt: TGTGCCAGCAGCCTCCGACAGTCGGCTCGGGTAGAGACCCAGTACTTC
cdr3_aa: CASSLRQSARVETQYF

j_call: TRBJ2-6
d_call: NA
clone_size: NA
v_call: TRBV15
cdr3_nt: TGTGCCACCAGCAGAGATAGGAGAACCTGGGCCAACGTCCTGACTTTC
cdr3_aa: CATSRDRRTWANVLTF

j_call: TRBJ2-7
d_call: NA
clone_size: NA
v_call: TRBV5-4
cdr3_nt: TGTGCCAGCAGCATTGACAGCTTCTACGAGCAGTACTTC
cdr3_aa: CASSIDSFYEQYF

j_call: TRBJ2-3
d_call: NA
clone_size: NA
v_call: TRBV6-5
cdr3_nt: TGTGCCAGCAGTTACTATGGGCAGCCCACAGATACGCAGTATTTT
cdr3_aa: CASSYYGQPTDTQYF

j_call: TRBJ1-1
d_call: TRBD1
clone_size: NA
v_call: TRBV6-6
cdr3_nt: TGTGCCAGCAACTCGGGGACAGGGGGCATATTCTTT
cdr3_aa: CASNSGTGGIFF

j_call: TRBJ2-3
d_call: TRBD2
clone_size: once
v_call: TRBV28
cdr3_nt: TGTGCCAGCAGTTCCCGATGGAGGGGACTAGCGGGCCTTCAACCCACAGATACGCAGTATTTT
cdr3_aa: CASSSRWRGLAGLQPTDTQYF

j_call: TRBJ2-1
d_call: NA
clone_size: NA
v_call: TRBV7-9
cdr3_nt: TGTGCCAGCAGCATAACTGGCTACAATGAGCAGTTCTTC
cdr3_aa: CASSITGYNEQFF

j_call: TRBJ1-2
d_call: TRBD1
clone_size: NA
v_call: TRBV9
cdr3_nt: TGTGCCAGCAGCGTAGGTTCTGGAGGGGGCGCGAGGGGCTACACCTTC
cdr3_aa: CASSVGSGGGARGYTF

j_call: TRBJ2-7
d_call: NA
clone_size: once
v_call: TRBV28
cdr3_nt: TGTGCCAGCAGGGGGGCCTCAGATGTCGCCTACGAGCAGTACTTC
cdr3_aa: CASRGASDVAYEQYF

j_call: TRBJ1-2
d_call: TRBD1
clone_size: NA
v_call: TRBV28
cdr3_nt: TGTGCCAGCAGTGCCGGGACAGGGAACACCTTC
cdr3_aa: CASSAGTGNTF

j_call: TRBJ2-7
d_call: NA
clone_size: NA
v_call: TRBV5-6
cdr3_nt: TGTGCCAGCAGTCAAACAGGGAACAACGAGCAGTACTTC
cdr3_aa: CASSQTGNNEQYF

j_call: TRBJ2-1
d_call: NA
clone_size: NA
v_call: TRBV15
cdr3_nt: TGTGCCACCAGCAGCTTCTCCTACAATGAGCAGTTCTTC
cdr3_aa: CATSSFSYNEQFF

j_call: TRBJ1-3
d_call: NA
clone_size: NA
v_call: TRBV13
cdr3_nt: TGTGCCAGCAGGCACGCCGTGGGCCGCTCTGGAAACACCATATATTTT
cdr3_aa: CASRHAVGRSGNTIYF

j_call: TRBJ2-1
d_call: TRBD2
clone_size: NA
v_call: TRBV5-1
cdr3_nt: TGCGCCAGCAGCGTACGACTAGCGGGGGGTTCCCGAATCTCCTACAATGAGCAGTTCTTC
cdr3_aa: CASSVRLAGGSRISYNEQFF

j_call: TRBJ1-2
d_call: NA
clone_size: NA
v_call: TRBV29-1
cdr3_nt: TGCAGCGCCCGGGAGGGGACCGCGGACCTCTATGGCTACACCTTC
cdr3_aa: CSAREGTADLYGYTF

j_call: TRBJ1-2
d_call: NA
clone_size: NA
v_call: TRBV5-6
cdr3_nt: TGTGCCAGCAGCCAGATGCGGCCGGGGTATGGCTACACCTTC
cdr3_aa: CASSQMRPGYGYTF

j_call: TRBJ1-2
d_call: NA
clone_size: NA
v_call: TRBV9
cdr3_nt: TGTGCCAGCAGCCAAGACAGCAACTATGGCTACACCTTC
cdr3_aa: CASSQDSNYGYTF

j_call: TRBJ2-2
d_call: NA
clone_size: NA
v_call: TRBV9
cdr3_nt: TGTGCCAGCGAGGAACCGAACACCGGGGAGCTGTTTTTT
cdr3_aa: CASEEPNTGELFF

j_call: TRBJ1-1
d_call: NA
clone_size: NA
v_call: TRBV28
cdr3_nt: TGTGCCAGCAGTCCTCTCAGGGGTATGAACACTGAAGCTTTCTTT
cdr3_aa: CASSPLRGMNTEAFF

j_call: TRBJ1-3
d_call: NA
clone_size: once
v_call: TRBV5-1
cdr3_nt: TGCGCCAGCAGCTTAAAGGGGGTAACTGGAAACACCATATATTTT
cdr3_aa: CASSLKGVTGNTIYF

j_call: TRBJ1-2
d_call: NA
clone_size: NA
v_call: TRBV20-1
cdr3_nt: TGCAGTGCTGCCGGGGTGGGGGGCTACACCTTC
cdr3_aa: CSAAGVGGYTF

j_call: TRBJ1-5
d_call: NA
clone_size: NA
v_call: TRBV5-4
cdr3_nt: TGTGCCAGCAGCTCAGGGTACGGTCAGCCCCAGCATTTT
cdr3_aa: CASSSGYGQPQHF

j_call: TRBJ2-5
d_call: NA
clone_size: NA
v_call: TRBV7-9
cdr3_nt: TGTGCCAGCAGCTTAGCGCCCTATGCCCAGTACTTC
cdr3_aa: CASSLAPYAQYF

j_call: TRBJ2-1
d_call: TRBD2
clone_size: NA
v_call: TRBV7-9
cdr3_nt: TGTGCCAGCAGCTTAGTAGCGGGGGAGCGGAATGAGCAGTTCTTC
cdr3_aa: CASSLVAGERNEQFF

j_call: TRBJ1-1
d_call: NA
clone_size: NA
v_call: TRBV9
cdr3_nt: TGTGCCAGCAGCGTAGTAGGAGGGAATACTGAAGCTTTCTTT
cdr3_aa: CASSVVGGNTEAFF

j_call: TRBJ1-5
d_call: NA
clone_size: NA
v_call: TRBV13
cdr3_nt: TGTGCCAGCAGCTTAGGCCTAAAGCAGCCCCAGCATTTT
cdr3_aa: CASSLGLKQPQHF